The 24 T cell receptor beta chains presented below share a single source sample, sequenced in a study of T-cell memory formation after mild COVID-19. MiXCR, applied by TCRdb to the 5' RACE reads, yields one record per CDR3 protein. Of more than 200,000 distinct CDR3 sequences listed, approximately 16% were seen once; the top ten hold approximately 3.5%. The sequencing input was PBMCs or a T cell subset sorted from them (not recorded which). The source is a man aged 18 to 30 who had mild COVID-19 (a few samples of this study predate the infection). Cell type and time point are not known.

This clonotype was seen only a few times. The CDR3 nucleotides read TGTGCCAGCTCACAGACAGGGGCTAGCACAGATACGCAGTATTTT. Amino acid sequence: CASSQTGASTDTQYF. This sequence joins TRBV18 and TRBJ2-3, with 8 nucleotides matching TRBD1. V was clipped by 4 bases and J by 0 bases; unmatched bases: 3. Germline V CDR1 and CDR2: KGHSH, LQKENI. This CDR3 has 15 residues.

The sample holds a few counts of this clonotype. This chain joins TRBV20-1 and TRBJ2-1, with 12 bases matching TRBD2. Germline values: CDR1 DFQATT, CDR2 SNEGSKA (reference sequence). The CDR3 is made up of 14 amino acids. J lost 4 bases, V lost 5 bases, and 3 bases had no gene match. CDR3 nucleotides: TGCAGTGCTCACGGGACTAGCGGGTACAATGAGCAGTTCTTC. Encoded protein: CSAHGTSGYNEQFF.

This clonotype has more than one count but fewer than ten. This chain uses TRBV3-2 with TRBJ2-6; TRBD1 is the table's D call and was not checked against the DNA. TRBV3-2 is a known pseudogene. The CDR3 is 17 residues long. The CDR3 bases are TGTGCCAGTACCTCACAGGGGGGTAACTCTGGGGCCAACGTCCTGACTTTC. Its translation is CASTSQGGNSGANVLTF.

The genes are TRBV6-5 and TRBJ1-1, with D perhaps TRBD1 (6 bases). CDR1 MNHEY and CDR2 SVGAGI come from the germline V gene. V was pared by 6 bases and J by 3 bases, with 20 bases between. This CDR3 spans 16 amino acids. For the CDR3, the DNA is TGTGCCAGCAGCACCCTTGGAGGGGGGAAGGACACTGAAGCTTTCTTT. It codes for CASSTLGGGKDTEAFF.

This clonotype occurred once. The chain recombines TRBV24-1 with TRBJ2-4, with a possible D match to TRBD2 (7 bases). CDR3 length: 14 amino acids. V was cut by 5 bases and J by 6 bases, with 13 bases left in between. Per the germline V gene, CDR1 is KGHDR and CDR2 is SFDVKD. DNA for the CDR3: TGTGCCACCAGTGGCGGAGGGGGGGTAAACATTCAGTACTTC. It encodes CATSGGGGVNIQYF.

This clonotype was recorded a few times. The DNA of the CDR3 is TGTGCCAGCAGCTTGGAATACGAGCAGTACTTC. Translated: CASSLEYEQYF. The rearrangement uses TRBV5-6 and TRBJ2-7; the D is unclear. Trimming removed 0 bases at V and 4 bases at J, with 2 bases between. This CDR3 contains 11 residues. From germline, CDR1 is SGHDT and CDR2 YYEEEE.

This clonotype was recorded a few times. The genes are TRBV28 and TRBJ2-3; 9 positions agree with TRBD1. CDR1 and CDR2 from the germline V gene are MDHEN and SYDVKM. The CDR3 is 15 residues long. Trimming at V came to 6 bases and at J to 5 bases, leaving 9 bases not matched to a gene. The CDR3 loop reads CASSTPGQGVDTQYF. The CDR3 nucleotides read TGTGCCAGCAGCACTCCGGGACAGGGAGTAGATACGCAGTATTTT. The full variable domain, its missing parts supplied by reference TRBV28 and TRBJ2-3, is DVKVTQSSRYLVKRTGEKVFLECVQDMDHENMFWYRQDPGLGLRLIYFSYDVKMKEKGDIPEGYSVSREKKERFSLILESASTNQTSMYLCASSTPGQGVDTQYFGPGTRLTVL.

This clonotype was observed a few times. The V call is TRBV5-1, the J call TRBJ2-3; 13 nucleotides line up with TRBD2. Germline CDR1 SGHRS, CDR2 YFSETQ. This CDR3 contains 16 residues. J was trimmed by 3 bases and V by 2 bases; bases with no gene match: 3. CDR3 DNA sequence: TGCGCCAGCAGCTTACCGGGACTAGCGGGAACAGATACGCAGTATTTT. Its translation is CASSLPGLAGTDTQYF.

The chain uses TRBV12-3 or TRBV12-4 and TRBJ1-5; TRBD1 aligns across 8 bases. With 6 bases clipped from V and 5 bases from J, the junction kept 12 bases outside the gene matches. CDR3 length equals 16 residues. The CDR3 DNA follows: TGTGCCAGCAGCCCGTGGACAGGGTTTTACGATCAGCCCCAGCATTTT. Protein sequence: CASSPWTGFYDQPQHF.

There are a few counts of this clonotype. This chain links TRBV5-1 with TRBJ2-5; D tentatively reads TRBD1 or TRBD2 (7 bases each). Germline lookup yields CDR1 SGHRS and CDR2 YFSETQ. The CDR3 runs 16 residues. V lost 4 bases, J lost 3 bases, and 19 bases lay in between. The CDR3 sequence is CASSLHGRGREETQYF. CDR3 sequence (DNA): TGCGCCAGCAGCCTTCATGGGAGGGGGCGCGAAGAGACCCAGTACTTC. Using reference TRBV5-1 and TRBJ2-5 for the parts outside the CDR3, the full variable domain is KAGVTQTPRYLIKTRGQQVTLSCSPISGHRSVSWYQQTPGQGLQFLFEYFSETQRNKGNFPGRFSGRQFSNSRSEMNVSTLELGDSALYLCASSLHGRGREETQYFGPGTRLLVL.

A few counts support this clonotype. The chain carries TRBV6-5 and TRBJ2-3; D not resolved. Germline V lookup: CDR1 MNHEY, CDR2 SVGAGI. V lost 0 bases and J lost 2, with 9 bases in between. CDR3 size: 15 residues. CDR3 residues: CASSYSGLPTDTQYF. The DNA for the CDR3 is TGTGCCAGCAGTTACTCGGGTCTTCCCACAGATACGCAGTATTTT.

This clonotype was recorded a few times. This rearrangement joins TRBV7-8 to TRBJ2-7; 8 positions agree with TRBD2. V gave up 1 base and J gave up 4 bases; unmatched junction bases: 3. There are 14 residues in the CDR3. Germline V gene sequence: CDR1 SGHVS, CDR2 FQNEAQ. The CDR3 nucleotides read TGTGCCAGCAGCTTAGACGGGGGGGATTACGAGCAGTACGTC. Translated, it gives CASSLDGGDYEQYV.

This clonotype has only a few counts. The CDR3 loop reads CASSISGGPYYTQYF. The CDR3 DNA is TGTGCCAGCAGCATTAGCGGGGGGCCATATTATACGCAGTATTTT. The rearrangement joins TRBV7-3 to TRBJ2-3; 10 nucleotides align to TRBD2. After removal of 5 bases from V and 7 bases from J, the junction contained 9 bases not matched to a gene. The CDR3 extends over 15 amino acids. Germline V gene sequence: CDR1 SGHTA, CDR2 FQGTGA.

This clonotype was counted ten times or more. The V call is TRBV5-1, the J call TRBJ2-3; D tentatively reads TRBD1 or TRBD2 (5 bases each). The CDR3 is 13 residues long. From germline, CDR1 is SGHRS and CDR2 YFSETQ. V lost 5 bases and J 10 bases, leaving 17 bases between the germline ends. In DNA form, the CDR3 reads TGCGCCAGCAGTGACGGGGCCCTAGACGCGCAGTATTTT. It is translated as CASSDGALDAQYF.

The J gene is TRBJ2-1, the V gene TRBV10-3; no definite D call. The ends were cut back, 11 bases at V and 1 base at J, with 6 bases in the middle. The CDR3 covers 11 residues. The germline V gene encodes CDR1 ENHRY and CDR2 SYGVKD. CDR3: CAASSYNEQFF. CDR3 nucleotide sequence: TGTGCCGCCTCATCCTACAATGAGCAGTTCTTC.

The sample holds a few counts of this clonotype. The chain is built from TRBV4-1 and TRBJ1-6; maybe TRBD1 (6 bases). Trimming cost V 5 bases and J 8 bases, with 16 bases left between them. Germline V gene lookup returns CDR1 MGHRA and CDR2 YSYEKL. The CDR3 runs to 15 residues. CDR3 sequence reads: CASSDLRGADSPLHF. CDR3 nucleotide sequence: TGCGCCAGCAGCGACCTACGGGGGGCTGATTCACCCCTCCACTTT.

This clonotype has only a few counts. V usage is TRBV5-4 and J usage is TRBJ2-5; possibly TRBD1 for D (6 bases). The CDR3 totals 15 residues. V lost 4 bases, J lost 2 bases, and 15 bases lay in between. CDR1 and CDR2 from the germline V gene are SGHNT and YYREEE (reference sequence). The CDR3 is CASSPGTQSQETQYF. The CDR3 DNA reads as TGTGCCAGCAGCCCCGGGACACAGAGTCAAGAGACCCAGTACTTC.

The chain is built from TRBV27 and TRBJ2-3; 9 bases map to TRBD2. The V gene's germline CDR1 is MNHEY and CDR2 SMNVEV (reference sequence). The CDR3 covers 14 residues. V lost 7 bases and J lost 4; bases outside the gene matches: 6. The CDR3 spells CASTKRGDADTQYF. DNA of the CDR3: TGTGCCAGCACAAAGCGGGGGGACGCAGATACGCAGTATTTT.

This clonotype was found a few times. The V gene is TRBV6-5, the J gene TRBJ1-5; D uncertain. The CDR3 runs 13 residues. The germline V gene has CDR1 MNHEY and CDR2 SVGAGI. V lost 5 bases to trimming and J lost 0 bases, with 5 bases between them. In nucleotides, the CDR3 is TGTGCCAGCAGTCAGAATAGCAATCAGCCCCAGCATTTT. The encoded protein is CASSQNSNQPQHF.

This clonotype has a handful of counts. J is TRBJ2-2 and V is TRBV5-1, with 9 nucleotides matching TRBD1. V gave up 6 bases and J gave up 4 bases; unmatched junction bases: 7. CDR1 is SGHRS and CDR2 is YFSETQ in the germline V gene. The CDR3 runs 15 residues. The CDR3 here is CASIPTGGGTGELFF. CDR3 coding DNA: TGCGCCAGCATCCCCACAGGGGGCGGCACCGGGGAGCTGTTTTTT.

This chain connects TRBV7-2 to TRBJ1-4; 7 bases fit TRBD1. The germline V gene encodes CDR1 SGHTA and CDR2 FQGNSA. The CDR3 consists of 15 residues. V shed 5 bases, J shed 6 bases, and the junction held 9 bases outside the gene matches. CDR3 residues: CASSPRQGSDEKLFF. In DNA form, the CDR3 reads TGTGCCAGCAGCCCCCGACAGGGAAGTGATGAAAAACTGTTTTTT. The full variable domain, rest sourced from reference TRBV7-2 and TRBJ1-4, is GAGVSQSPSNKVTEKGKDVELRCDPISGHTALYWYRQSLGQGLEFLIYFQGNSAPDKSGLPSDRFSAERTGGSVSTLTIQRTQQEDSAVYLCASSPRQGSDEKLFFGSGTQLSVL.

This clonotype was seen a handful of times. J is TRBJ2-3 and V is TRBV6-6; no reliable D call. The CDR3 has 11 amino acids. V was clipped by 8 bases and J by 4 bases, with 7 bases between them. CDR1 and CDR2 (germline): MNHNY, SVGAGI (reference sequence). CDR3 sequence: CASLLSDTQYF. The CDR3 nucleotides read TGTGCCAGCTTACTTTCAGATACGCAGTATTTT.

This clonotype has only a few counts. The rearrangement links TRBV5-1 to TRBJ1-6; D might be TRBD1 (5 bases). This CDR3 spans 14 amino acids. The V end was cut by 4 bases, the J end by 6 bases, with 11 bases between. The V gene's germline CDR1 is SGHRS and CDR2 YFSETQ. CDR3 in amino acids: CASSQPGGNSPLHF. The DNA for the CDR3 is TGCGCCAGCAGCCAACCCGGGGGTAATTCACCCCTCCACTTT.

The chain carries TRBV30 and TRBJ1-5; no clear D gene. Germline lookup yields CDR1 GTSNPN and CDR2 SVGIG (reference sequence). Trimming took off 6 bases at V and 3 bases at J, with 12 bases between the two ends. The length of the CDR3 is 13 residues. The CDR3 bases are TGTGCCTGTTCAGAAGGGTACAATCAGCCCCAGCATTTT. This translates into CACSEGYNQPQHF.